What follows are 29 T cell receptor beta chains derived from one specimen sequenced in a study of blood T cell repertoires in COVID-19. Using immunoSEQ multiplex PCR, the repertoire was profiled, and TCRdb retains in-frame clones only, with some absent. The table lists some 140,000 clones, about 90% of them singletons. Sequencing input: peripheral blood. These receptors all stem from a man in his fifties with acute or convalescent COVID-19.

This chain joins TRBV5-1 and TRBJ1-1, with D perhaps TRBD1 (6 bases). The germline V gene has CDR1 SGHRS and CDR2 YFSETQ. This CDR3 has 16 amino acids. V was shortened by 0 bases and J by 1 base, with 13 bases between the two germline ends. The CDR3 DNA follows: TGCGCCAGCAGCTTGGGACCCCAGGGGAAGAACACTGAAGCTTTCTTT. Translating gives CASSLGPQGKNTEAFF.

The chain carries TRBV9 and TRBJ2-2; 12 nucleotides agree with TRBD2. Germline CDR1 and CDR2: SGDLS and YYNGEE. V lost 3 bases and J lost 1; bases outside the gene matches: 13. This CDR3 spans 20 amino acids. CDR3 sequence reads: CASSADRVRLAGENTGELFF. DNA of the CDR3: TGTGCCAGCAGCGCGGACAGGGTTCGACTAGCGGGAGAGAACACCGGGGAGCTGTTTTTT.

This rearrangement joins TRBV19 to TRBJ1-1, with D uncertain. V was shortened by 8 bases and J by 1 base, with 8 bases between the two germline ends. CDR1 and CDR2 (germline): LNHDA, SQIVND (reference sequence). The CDR3 is 12 amino acids. CDR3 nucleotides: TGTGCCAGTTACCAGAAGAACACTGAAGCTTTCTTT. It translates to CASYQKNTEAFF.

The V call is TRBV21-1, the J call TRBJ2-1; TRBD2 is the table's D call, not checked against the DNA. TRBV21-1 is a documented pseudogene. This CDR3 is 17 amino acids long. The CDR3 sequence: CASSKGRGKSSYNEQFF. In DNA form, the CDR3 reads TGTGCCAGCAGCAAAGGGCGGGGTAAGAGCTCCTACAATGAGCAGTTCTTC.

The V and J genes are TRBV7-2 and TRBJ1-3; D is ambiguous. Germline-derived CDR1 and CDR2 are SGHTA and FQGNSA. V gave up 4 bases and J gave up 0 bases, with 13 bases separating them. This CDR3 spans 16 amino acids. The CDR3 is CASSSQVSGSGNTIYF. The CDR3 DNA is TGTGCCAGCAGCTCTCAAGTCTCAGGCTCTGGAAACACCATATATTTT.

The J gene is TRBJ2-7, the V gene TRBV6-6; D unclear. Germline assignment: CDR1 MNHNY and CDR2 SVGAGI (reference sequence). This CDR3 contains 12 residues. Between the trimmed V and J ends, which lost 9 bases and 3 bases, there was a span of 12 bases. The CDR3 nucleotides read TGTGCCAGTGGTCAACTGAGCTACGAGCAGTACTTC. Translated, it gives CASGQLSYEQYF.

This clone has only one observation. CDR3 amino acids: CASSPHTGTDSNQPQHF. The CDR3 DNA follows: TGTGCCAGCAGCCCACATACCGGGACAGATAGCAATCAGCCCCAGCATTTT. This chain uses TRBV4-2 with TRBJ1-5, with TRBD1 matching 7 bases. V was clipped by 4 bases and J by 0 bases; unmatched bases: 9. Germline V gene lookup returns CDR1 LGHNA and CDR2 YNFKEQ. The CDR3 loop spans 17 amino acids.

V usage is TRBV2 and J usage is TRBJ2-3; unclear D gene. From germline, CDR1 is SNHLY and CDR2 FYNNEI. This CDR3 region has 15 residues. V was shortened by 4 bases and J by 2 bases, with 13 bases between the two germline ends. CDR3 in amino acids: CASSGPWRDTDTQYF. CDR3 DNA sequence: TGTGCCAGCAGTGGCCCTTGGAGAGACACAGATACGCAGTATTTT. Based on the CDR3 plus reference TRBV2 and TRBJ2-3, the full variable domain is EPEVTQTPSHQVTQMGQEVILRCVPISNHLYFYWYRQILGQKVEFLVSFYNNEISEKSEIFDDQFSVERPDGSNFTLKIRSTKLEDSAMYFCASSGPWRDTDTQYFGPGTRLTVL.

The V call is TRBV2, the J call TRBJ2-2, with D possibly matching TRBD1 (6 bases). Germline V gives CDR1 SNHLY, CDR2 FYNNEI. The CDR3 is 14 amino acids. V was clipped by 6 bases and J by 1 base, with 9 bases between them. For the CDR3, the DNA is TGTGCCAGCAGCACACAGGGGAACACCGGGGAGCTGTTTTTT. This sequence encodes CASSTQGNTGELFF.

The V call is TRBV14, the J call TRBJ2-1; 9 nucleotides agree with TRBD2. Germline V gene lookup returns CDR1 SGHDN and CDR2 FVKESK. V lost 4 bases, J lost 7 bases, and 14 bases stayed unmatched. The length of the CDR3 is 17 residues. The CDR3 DNA is TGTGCCAGCAGCCGCCCAAAATCTGCGGGGGGGCGGAATGAGCAGTTCTTC. This sequence encodes CASSRPKSAGGRNEQFF.

The chain carries TRBV13 and TRBJ2-7, with TRBD2 identical over 10 bases. This CDR3 is 17 amino acids long. Losses at the gene ends were 1 base for V and 0 bases for J; bases not matched to a gene: 6. Germline CDR1 PRHDT, CDR2 FYEKMQ (reference sequence). CDR3 bases: TGTGCCAGCAGCTTAGTCGCTAGCGGGAGAGACTCCTACGAGCAGTACTTC. This codes for CASSLVASGRDSYEQYF.

J is TRBJ2-1 and V is TRBV7-2; a possible D gene is TRBD2 (7 bases). The length of the CDR3 is 15 residues. In germline, CDR1 is SGHTA, CDR2 FQGNSA. The germline V and J ends were trimmed by 5 bases and 10 bases, with 21 bases remaining between them. The CDR3 sequence is CASSPAAGATAEQFF. CDR3 nucleotides: TGTGCCAGCAGCCCCGCGGCGGGGGCGACAGCGGAGCAGTTCTTC.

This sequence joins TRBV11-3 and TRBJ2-1; TRBD1 matches at 8 bases. This CDR3 contains 17 residues. Germline V lookup: CDR1 SGHNT, CDR2 YENEEA. Germline trimming cut 0 bases from V and 0 bases from J; bases unmatched to any gene: 4. The CDR3 DNA follows: TGTGCCAGCAGCTTAGAGATCACAGGGGGCTCCTACAATGAGCAGTTCTTC. This gives the protein CASSLEITGGSYNEQFF.

The rearrangement joins TRBV28 to TRBJ1-1; D is possibly TRBD1 (5 bases). Germline-derived CDR1 and CDR2 are MDHEN and SYDVKM. The length of the CDR3 is 13 residues. V was trimmed by 5 bases and J by 3 bases, leaving 10 bases between them. Here the CDR3 reads CASSNVGDTEAFF. The CDR3 region has the DNA TGTGCCAGCAGTAACGTAGGGGACACTGAAGCTTTCTTT.

The chain links TRBV18 to TRBJ1-3, with D possibly being TRBD1 (5 bases). The CDR3 contains 15 residues. V gave up 4 bases and J gave up 0 bases, with 10 bases separating them. CDR1 and CDR2 (germline): KGHSH, LQKENI. For the CDR3, the DNA is TGTGCCAGCTCACTAGGACAAACCTCTGGAAACACCATATATTTT. Its translation: CASSLGQTSGNTIYF.

The chain carries TRBV9 and TRBJ2-3, with 9 bases that match TRBD2. This CDR3 is 19 amino acids long. Per the germline V gene, CDR1 is SGDLS and CDR2 is YYNGEE. V lost 0 bases, J lost 6 bases, and 17 bases stayed unmatched. The CDR3 loop reads CASSVVASGNFREVDTQYF. Here the CDR3 DNA reads TGTGCCAGCAGCGTAGTGGCTAGCGGGAATTTCAGGGAGGTGGATACGCAGTATTTT.

The chain combines TRBV6-1 with TRBJ2-1; D is possibly TRBD2 (5 bases). The CDR3 consists of 13 residues. Trimming cost V 2 bases and J 9 bases, with 11 bases left between them. The germline V gene has CDR1 MNHNS and CDR2 SASEGT. DNA of the CDR3: TGTGCCAGCAGTGAAACGGACTGGCGTGAGCAGTTCTTC. It is translated as CASSETDWREQFF.

The V gene is TRBV2, the J gene TRBJ2-7; 8 positions match TRBD2. The length of the CDR3 is 16 residues. With V trimmed by 0 bases and J by 4 bases, 8 bases remained unmatched. Germline V lookup: CDR1 SNHLY, CDR2 FYNNEI. The CDR3 loop is CASSEARTSLPYEQYF. The CDR3 DNA reads TGTGCCAGCAGTGAAGCGCGGACTAGCCTCCCTTACGAGCAGTACTTC. The variable domain in full, with the rest retrieved from reference TRBV2 and TRBJ2-7, is EPEVTQTPSHQVTQMGQEVILRCVPISNHLYFYWYRQILGQKVEFLVSFYNNEISEKSEIFDDQFSVERPDGSNFTLKIRSTKLEDSAMYFCASSEARTSLPYEQYFGPGTRLTVT.

A word on this clone: Other nucleotide sequences from this sample produce the same CDR3. J is TRBJ2-5 and V is TRBV10-3, with D maybe TRBD1 (6 bases). Germline CDR1 and CDR2: ENHRY and SYGVKD. Trimming took 0 bases from V and 2 from J, leaving 7 bases between them. The CDR3 is made up of 14 amino acids. The CDR3 region has the DNA TGTGCCATCAGTGAGTCAGGACAGCAAGAGACCCAGTACTTC. Protein sequence: CAISESGQQETQYF.

The chain joins TRBV7-2 to TRBJ1-5, with a possible D match to TRBD1 (6 bases). This CDR3 spans 14 amino acids. Trimming cost V 5 bases and J 0 bases, with 8 bases left between them. Germline V lookup: CDR1 SGHTA, CDR2 FQGNSA. For the CDR3, the DNA is TGTGCCAGCAGCCCGGACAGTAGCAATCAGCCCCAGCATTTT. Translated: CASSPDSSNQPQHF.

A single count supports this clone. The J gene is TRBJ2-1, the V gene TRBV9; TRBD2 agrees at 12 bases. The germline V gene encodes CDR1 SGDLS and CDR2 YYNGEE. Trimming cost V 0 bases and J 7 bases; bases outside gene matches: 5. The CDR3 has 16 amino acids. The CDR3 is CASSVGLAGGENEQFF. CDR3 sequence (DNA): TGTGCCAGCAGCGTAGGCCTAGCGGGGGGGGAAAATGAGCAGTTCTTC.

This chain joins TRBV7-2 and TRBJ1-1; a possible D gene is TRBD1 (5 bases). V was pared by 5 bases and J by 2 bases, with 24 bases between. Germline V gene data show CDR1 as SGHTA and CDR2 as FQGNSA. The CDR3 is 18 amino acids. CDR3 protein: CASSRIFQRGGINTEAFF. The CDR3 nucleotides are TGTGCCAGCAGCCGTATCTTCCAAAGGGGTGGCATTAACACTGAAGCTTTCTTT.

The chain links TRBV20-1 to TRBJ1-2; D gene unclear. V was clipped by 5 bases and J by 7 bases, with 5 bases between them. This CDR3 is built from 9 residues. Germline CDR1 is DFQATT and CDR2 is SNEGSKA (reference sequence). CDR3 protein: CSAVGGYTF. The CDR3 DNA is TGCAGTGCTGTCGGTGGCTACACCTTC.

This chain joins TRBV29-1 and TRBJ1-1, with TRBD1 as a possible D gene (5 bases). The germline V and J ends were trimmed by 6 bases and 4 bases, with 18 bases remaining between them. The CDR3 has 14 residues. The germline CDR1 and CDR2 sequences are SQVTM and ANQGSEA. The CDR3: CSVVSPGGSTEAFF. In nucleotides, the CDR3 is TGCAGCGTCGTCTCCCCGGGGGGGAGCACTGAAGCTTTCTTT.

V gene TRBV11-2 combines with J gene TRBJ1-5; D not certain. Germline values: CDR1 SGHAT, CDR2 FQNNGV. Deletions cut 5 bases from V and 4 bases from J, with 9 bases between. This CDR3 has 13 amino acids. The CDR3 sequence: CASSPGRNQPQHF. CDR3 in DNA: TGTGCCAGCAGCCCGGGTCGGAATCAGCCCCAGCATTTT.

The chain has TRBV7-9 and TRBJ1-6, with 8 bases lining up with TRBD1. Per the germline V gene, CDR1 is SEHNR and CDR2 is FQNEAQ (reference sequence). With 4 bases clipped from V and 9 bases from J, the junction kept 5 bases outside the gene matches. The CDR3 consists of 14 residues. For the CDR3, the DNA is TGTGCCAGCAGCTCTCCCGGGACAGGTTCACCCCTCCACTTT. Translated: CASSSPGTGSPLHF. The full variable domain, its missing parts supplied by reference TRBV7-9 and TRBJ1-6, is DTGVSQNPRHKITKRGQNVTFRCDPISEHNRLYWYRQTLGQGPEFLTYFQNEAQLEKSRLLSDRFSAERPKGSFSTLEIQRTEQGDSAMYLCASSSPGTGSPLHFGNGTRLTVT.

This clone was seen just once. V usage is TRBV9 and J usage is TRBJ1-2; 9 nucleotides align to TRBD1. The germline V gene has CDR1 SGDLS and CDR2 YYNGEE. Trimming at V came to 3 bases and at J to 13 bases, leaving 7 bases not matched to a gene. The CDR3 totals 12 residues. The CDR3 region is CASSAGQGPGTF. In DNA form, the CDR3 reads TGTGCCAGCAGCGCCGGACAGGGGCCCGGCACCTTC.

CDR3 coding DNA: TGTGCCAGCAGGCTTCGGGACACCGGGGGCTACACCTTC. This sequence encodes CASRLRDTGGYTF. The V gene is TRBV6-6, the J gene TRBJ1-2; TRBD1 is a possible D gene (6 bases). Germline CDR1 is MNHNY and CDR2 is SVGAGI (reference sequence). Trimming pared 6 bases from V and 8 bases from J, leaving 16 bases between. The CDR3 spans 13 residues.

This chain links TRBV11-2 with TRBJ2-1; D is possibly TRBD1 (5 bases). CDR3 length: 14 amino acids. V lost 0 bases to trimming and J lost 7 bases, with 10 bases between them. Per the germline V gene, CDR1 is SGHAT and CDR2 is FQNNGV. CDR3 sequence: CASSLDPKGNEQFF. CDR3 coding DNA: TGTGCCAGCAGCTTAGATCCGAAGGGGAATGAGCAGTTCTTC.